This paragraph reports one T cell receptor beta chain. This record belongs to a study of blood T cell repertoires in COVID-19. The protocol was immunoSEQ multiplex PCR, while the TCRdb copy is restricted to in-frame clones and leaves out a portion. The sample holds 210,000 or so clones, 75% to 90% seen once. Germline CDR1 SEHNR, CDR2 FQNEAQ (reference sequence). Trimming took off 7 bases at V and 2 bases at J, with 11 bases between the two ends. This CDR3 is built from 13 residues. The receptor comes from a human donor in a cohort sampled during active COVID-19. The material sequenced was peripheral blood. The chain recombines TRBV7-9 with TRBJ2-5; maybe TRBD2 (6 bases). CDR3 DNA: TGTGCCAGCACCGTTGGGGGGCAAGAGACCCAGTACTTC. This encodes CASTVGGQETQYF. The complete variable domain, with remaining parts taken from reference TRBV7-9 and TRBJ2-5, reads DTGVSQNPRHKITKRGQNVTFRCDPISEHNRLYWYRQTLGQGPEFLTYFQNEAQLEKSRLLSDRFSAERPKGSFSTLEIQRTEQGDSAMYLCASTVGGQETQYFGPGTRLLVL.